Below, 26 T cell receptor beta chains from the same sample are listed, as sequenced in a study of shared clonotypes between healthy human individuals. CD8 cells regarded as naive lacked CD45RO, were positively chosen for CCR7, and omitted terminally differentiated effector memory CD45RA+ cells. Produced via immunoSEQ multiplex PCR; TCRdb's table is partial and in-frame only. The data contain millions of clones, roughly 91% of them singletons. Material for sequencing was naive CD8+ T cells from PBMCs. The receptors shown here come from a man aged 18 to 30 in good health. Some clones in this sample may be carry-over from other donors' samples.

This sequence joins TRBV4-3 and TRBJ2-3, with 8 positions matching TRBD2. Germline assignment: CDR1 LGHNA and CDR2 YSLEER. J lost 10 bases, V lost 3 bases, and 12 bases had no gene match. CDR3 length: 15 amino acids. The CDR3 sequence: CASSQETGLVLAQYF. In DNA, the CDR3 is TGCGCCAGCAGCCAGGAAACGGGACTAGTATTGGCGCAGTATTTT.

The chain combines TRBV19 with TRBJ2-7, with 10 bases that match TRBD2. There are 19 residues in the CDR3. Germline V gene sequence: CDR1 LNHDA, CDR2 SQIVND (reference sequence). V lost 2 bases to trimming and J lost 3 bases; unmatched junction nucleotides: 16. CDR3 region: CASSIPPRGASGSFYEQYF. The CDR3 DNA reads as TGTGCCAGTAGTATACCCCCAAGGGGTGCTAGCGGGAGTTTCTACGAGCAGTACTTC.

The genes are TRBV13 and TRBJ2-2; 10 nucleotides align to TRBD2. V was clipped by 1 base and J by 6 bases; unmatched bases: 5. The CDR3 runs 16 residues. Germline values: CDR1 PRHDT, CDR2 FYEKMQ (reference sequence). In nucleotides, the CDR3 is TGTGCCAGCAGCTTAGAACTAGCGGGAATGCCCGGGGAGCTGTTTTTT. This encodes CASSLELAGMPGELFF.

The CDR3 region has the DNA TGTGCCAGTAGTTTCGGACAGGGGCGGTACGAGCAGTACTTC. Its protein product is CASSFGQGRYEQYF. J is TRBJ2-7 and V is TRBV19, with 9 bases aligning to TRBD1. Looked up from germline, CDR1 is LNHDA and CDR2 is SQIVND (reference sequence). The CDR3 totals 14 residues. V shed 5 bases and J 4 bases; nucleotides not matched to a gene: 6.

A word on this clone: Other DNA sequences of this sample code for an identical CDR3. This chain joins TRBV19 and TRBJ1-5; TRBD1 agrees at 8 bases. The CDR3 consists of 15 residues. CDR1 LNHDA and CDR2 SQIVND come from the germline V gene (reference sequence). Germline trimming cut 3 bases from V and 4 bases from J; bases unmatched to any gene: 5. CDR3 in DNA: TGTGCCAGTAGTATCGACAGGGGACCTAATCAGCCCCAGCATTTT. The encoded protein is CASSIDRGPNQPQHF.

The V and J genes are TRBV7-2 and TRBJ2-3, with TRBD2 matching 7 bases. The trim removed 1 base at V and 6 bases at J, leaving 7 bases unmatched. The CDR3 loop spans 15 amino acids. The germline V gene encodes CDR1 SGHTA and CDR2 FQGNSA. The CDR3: CASSLEGLNADTQYF. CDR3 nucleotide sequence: TGTGCCAGCAGCTTAGAGGGACTAAATGCCGATACGCAGTATTTT.

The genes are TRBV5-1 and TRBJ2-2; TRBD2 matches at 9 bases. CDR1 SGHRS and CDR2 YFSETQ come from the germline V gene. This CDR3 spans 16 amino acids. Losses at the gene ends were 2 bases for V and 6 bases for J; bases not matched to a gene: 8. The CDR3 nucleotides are TGCGCCAGCAGCTTACGGGCGGGAGGGCCTTCCGGGGAGCTGTTTTTT. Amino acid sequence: CASSLRAGGPSGELFF.

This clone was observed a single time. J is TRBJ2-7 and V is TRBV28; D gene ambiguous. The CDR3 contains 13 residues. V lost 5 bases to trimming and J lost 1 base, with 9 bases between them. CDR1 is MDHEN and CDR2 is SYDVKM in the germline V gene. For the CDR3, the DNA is TGTGCCAGCAGTATGATAGGGTCCTACGAGCAGTACTTC. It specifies CASSMIGSYEQYF.

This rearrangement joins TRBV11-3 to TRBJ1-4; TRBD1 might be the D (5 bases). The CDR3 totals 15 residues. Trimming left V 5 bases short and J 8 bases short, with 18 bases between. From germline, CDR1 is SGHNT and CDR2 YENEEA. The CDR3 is CASSPTLGGEEKLFF. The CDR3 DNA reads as TGTGCCAGCAGCCCTACGTTGGGGGGAGAGGAAAAACTGTTTTTT.

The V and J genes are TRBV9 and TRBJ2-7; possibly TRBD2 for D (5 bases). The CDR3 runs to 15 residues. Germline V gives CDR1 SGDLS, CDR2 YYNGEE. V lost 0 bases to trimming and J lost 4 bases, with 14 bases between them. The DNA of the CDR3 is TGTGCCAGCAGCGTAGGGTGGGAGAGCCAGTACGAGCAGTACTTC. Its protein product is CASSVGWESQYEQYF.

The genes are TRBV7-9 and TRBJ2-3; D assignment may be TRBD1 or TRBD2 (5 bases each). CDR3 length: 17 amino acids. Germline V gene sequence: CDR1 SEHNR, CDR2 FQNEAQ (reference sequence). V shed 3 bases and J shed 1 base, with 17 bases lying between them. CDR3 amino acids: CASSFQDAPGRTDTQYF. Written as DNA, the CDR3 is TGTGCCAGCAGCTTTCAGGACGCTCCGGGGCGCACAGATACGCAGTATTTT.

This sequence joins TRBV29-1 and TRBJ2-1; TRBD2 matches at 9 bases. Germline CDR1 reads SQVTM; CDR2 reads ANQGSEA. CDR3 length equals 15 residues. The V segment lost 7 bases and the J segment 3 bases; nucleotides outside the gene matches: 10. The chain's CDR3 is CSGETSGILYNEQFF. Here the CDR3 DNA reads TGCAGCGGAGAGACTAGCGGAATCCTCTACAATGAGCAGTTCTTC.

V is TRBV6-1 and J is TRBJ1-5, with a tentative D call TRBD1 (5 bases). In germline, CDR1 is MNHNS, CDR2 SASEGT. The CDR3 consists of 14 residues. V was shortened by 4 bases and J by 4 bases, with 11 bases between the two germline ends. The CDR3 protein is CASSGKGRNQPQHF. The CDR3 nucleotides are TGTGCCAGCAGTGGAAAGGGGAGGAATCAGCCCCAGCATTTT.

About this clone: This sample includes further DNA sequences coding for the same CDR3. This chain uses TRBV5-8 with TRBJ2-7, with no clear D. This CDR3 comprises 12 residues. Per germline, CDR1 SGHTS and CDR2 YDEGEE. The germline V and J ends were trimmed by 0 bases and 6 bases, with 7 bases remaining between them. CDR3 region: CASSLGVGEQYF. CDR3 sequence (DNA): TGTGCCAGCAGCTTGGGGGTAGGCGAGCAGTACTTC.

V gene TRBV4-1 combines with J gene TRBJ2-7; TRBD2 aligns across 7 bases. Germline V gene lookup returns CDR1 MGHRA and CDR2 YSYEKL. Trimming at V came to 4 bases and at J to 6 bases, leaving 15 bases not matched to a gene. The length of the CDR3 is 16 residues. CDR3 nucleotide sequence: TGCGCCAGCAGCCGGAGACTTGGGCGGGAGCAAAGCGAGCAGTACTTC. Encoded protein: CASSRRLGREQSEQYF.

CDR3 DNA sequence: TGTGCCAGCAGTCATAAGTTGGACCCCTCGTATGGCTACACCTTC. Translating gives CASSHKLDPSYGYTF. V gene TRBV6-5 combines with J gene TRBJ1-2; D is unresolved. Germline lookup yields CDR1 MNHEY and CDR2 SVGAGI. V lost 5 bases and J 5 bases, leaving 18 bases between the germline ends. This CDR3 contains 15 residues.

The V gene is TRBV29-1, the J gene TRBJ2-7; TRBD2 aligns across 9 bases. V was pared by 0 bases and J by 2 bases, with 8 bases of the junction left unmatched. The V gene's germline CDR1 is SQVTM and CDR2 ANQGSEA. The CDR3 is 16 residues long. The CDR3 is CSVEDRSSGRPYEQYF. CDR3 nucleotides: TGCAGCGTTGAAGATAGGTCGAGCGGGAGGCCCTACGAGCAGTACTTC.

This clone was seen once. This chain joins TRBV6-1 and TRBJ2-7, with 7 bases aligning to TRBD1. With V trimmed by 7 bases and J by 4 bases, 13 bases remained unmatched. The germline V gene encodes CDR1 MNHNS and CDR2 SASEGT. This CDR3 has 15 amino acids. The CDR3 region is CASNDRDSPHYEQYF. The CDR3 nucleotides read TGTGCCAGCAACGACCGGGACAGTCCCCATTACGAGCAGTACTTC.

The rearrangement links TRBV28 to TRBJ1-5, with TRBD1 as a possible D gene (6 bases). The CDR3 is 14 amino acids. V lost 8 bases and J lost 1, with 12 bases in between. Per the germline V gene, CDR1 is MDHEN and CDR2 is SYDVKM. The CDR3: CASSGGRSNQPQHF. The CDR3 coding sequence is TGTGCCAGCTCGGGGGGCAGGAGCAATCAGCCCCAGCATTTT.

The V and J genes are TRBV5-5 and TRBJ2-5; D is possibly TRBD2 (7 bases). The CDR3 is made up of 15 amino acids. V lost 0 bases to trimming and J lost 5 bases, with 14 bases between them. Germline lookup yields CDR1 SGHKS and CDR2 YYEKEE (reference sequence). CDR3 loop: CASSLGPGEGETQYF. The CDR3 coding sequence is TGTGCCAGCAGCTTGGGTCCAGGGGAGGGCGAGACCCAGTACTTC. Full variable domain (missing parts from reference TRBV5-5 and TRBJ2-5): DAGVTQSPTHLIKTRGQQVTLRCSPISGHKSVSWYQQVLGQGPQFIFQYYEKEERGRGNFPDRFSARQFPNYSSELNVNALLLGDSALYLCASSLGPGEGETQYFGPGTRLLVL.

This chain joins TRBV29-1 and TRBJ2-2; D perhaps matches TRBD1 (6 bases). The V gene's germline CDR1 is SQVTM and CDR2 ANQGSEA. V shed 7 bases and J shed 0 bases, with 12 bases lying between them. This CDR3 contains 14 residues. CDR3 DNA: TGCAGCGCTACGGACAGAACGAACACCGGGGAGCTGTTTTTT. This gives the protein CSATDRTNTGELFF.

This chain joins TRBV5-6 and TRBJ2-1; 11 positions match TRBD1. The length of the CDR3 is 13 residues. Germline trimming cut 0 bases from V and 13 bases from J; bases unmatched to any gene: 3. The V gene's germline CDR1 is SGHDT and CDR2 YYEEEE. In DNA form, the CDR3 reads TGTGCCAGCAGCTTGGGGACAGGGGGCCCTCAGTTCTTC. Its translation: CASSLGTGGPQFF. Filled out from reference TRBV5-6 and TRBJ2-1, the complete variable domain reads DAGVTQSPTHLIKTRGQQVTLRCSPKSGHDTVSWYQQALGQGPQFIFQYYEEEERQRGNFPDRFSGHQFPNYSSELNVNALLLGDSALYLCASSLGTGGPQFFGPGTRLTVL.

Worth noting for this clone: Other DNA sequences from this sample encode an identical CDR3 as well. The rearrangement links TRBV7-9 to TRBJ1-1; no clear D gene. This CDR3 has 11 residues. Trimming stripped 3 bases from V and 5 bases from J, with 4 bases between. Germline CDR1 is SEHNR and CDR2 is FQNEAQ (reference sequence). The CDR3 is CASSFGTEAFF. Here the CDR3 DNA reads TGTGCCAGCAGCTTTGGTACTGAAGCTTTCTTT.

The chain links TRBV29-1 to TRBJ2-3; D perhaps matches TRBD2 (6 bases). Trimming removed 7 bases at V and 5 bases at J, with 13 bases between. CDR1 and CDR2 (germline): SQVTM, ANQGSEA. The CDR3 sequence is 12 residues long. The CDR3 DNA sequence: TGCAGCGCCCGGGACTTACGAGATACGCAGTATTTT. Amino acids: CSARDLRDTQYF.

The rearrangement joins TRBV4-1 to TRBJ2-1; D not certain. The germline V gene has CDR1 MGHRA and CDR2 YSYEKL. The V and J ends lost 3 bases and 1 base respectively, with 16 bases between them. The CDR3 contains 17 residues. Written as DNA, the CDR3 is TGCGCCAGCAGCCAGGAAGGGCCCCTCGGGTCCTACAATGAGCAGTTCTTC. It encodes CASSQEGPLGSYNEQFF.

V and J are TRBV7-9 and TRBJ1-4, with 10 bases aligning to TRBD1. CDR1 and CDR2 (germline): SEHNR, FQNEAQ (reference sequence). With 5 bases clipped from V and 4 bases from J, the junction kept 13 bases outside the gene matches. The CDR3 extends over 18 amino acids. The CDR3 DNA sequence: TGTGCCAGCAGCCCCATCGGGACAGGGGACCCCCTTAATGAAAAACTGTTTTTT. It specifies CASSPIGTGDPLNEKLFF.